The TCR beta chain described here comes from a study of T cells in Graves' hyperthyroidism and ophthalmopathy. Extraction of PBMCs used roughly 9.3 ml of fresh peripheral blood. Germline V lookup: CDR1 DFQATT, CDR2 SNEGSKA (reference sequence). Trimming shortened V by 5 bases and J by 2 bases, and 17 bases separated the two germline ends. The CDR3 sequence is 15 residues long. Study-wide points: Ophthalmopathy was told apart from stable hyperthyroidism by a 13 V-J model. Most thyroid clonotypes that were expanded above 0.001 also turned up in blood. The model foresaw ophthalmopathy a median around 6 months prior to onset.

RNA transcripts were the template for amplifying TCR beta CDR3 regions. TCR CDR3 underwent first-round RT-PCR with the HTBI primer set. Via MiXCR, TCRdb re-called the multiplex PCR reads, giving one row per CDR3 protein. Of a few hundred thousand distinct CDR3 sequences listed, over 20% were seen once; the top ten hold 50% to 65%. Turning to this clonotype: The target antigen is unknown.

This sequence was found in a woman in her fifties or sixties with Graves' hyperthyroidism. Material for sequencing was blood. The chain carries TRBV20-1 and TRBJ2-3; D is possibly TRBD1 or TRBD2 (6 bases each). The CDR3 DNA follows: TGCAGTGCTCGTGTAGTGGGGGGCCACACAGATACGCAGTATTTT. The encoded protein is CSARVVGGHTDTQYF.